The 32 T cell receptor beta chains presented below share a single source sample, sequenced in a study of T cell repertoires in cytomegalovirus infection. TCRdb itself ran the reads through MiXCR, one entry per CDR3 protein. Among 55,000 to 85,000 distinct CDR3 sequences listed, about 4% were seen once. What was sequenced was PBMCs. The receptors were sampled from a human donor in good health (CMV status not recorded). Some clones in this sample may be carry-over from other donors' samples.

CDR3 region: CATSRDSEQTYEQYF. Written as DNA, the CDR3 is TGTGCCACCAGCAGAGATTCGGAGCAAACCTACGAGCAGTACTTC. The chain employs TRBV15 and TRBJ2-7; D unresolved. Per the germline V gene, CDR1 is LNHNV and CDR2 is YYDKDF (reference sequence). The ends were cut back, 0 bases at V and 2 bases at J, with 11 bases in the middle. The CDR3 loop spans 15 amino acids.

This clonotype was seen repeatedly, ten times or more. This chain links TRBV7-2 with TRBJ2-7; TRBD2 aligns across 14 bases. Germline V CDR1 and CDR2: SGHTA, FQGNSA. This CDR3 has 18 residues. The J segment lost 6 bases and the V segment lost 4 bases, leaving 14 bases of the junction unmatched. CDR3 DNA: TGTGCCAGCAGCTCTAGACTAGCGGGAGGGACAAAGGGGGTCGAGCAGTACTTC. Its protein product is CASSSRLAGGTKGVEQYF.

This clonotype was recorded many times. The chain is built from TRBV7-2 and TRBJ2-2, with 11 nucleotides matching TRBD2. The CDR3 has 13 residues. The germline V gene has CDR1 SGHTA and CDR2 FQGNSA. Losses at the gene ends were 11 bases for V and 5 bases for J; bases not matched to a gene: 4. The CDR3 sequence: CAGGTSGTGELFF. CDR3 DNA: TGTGCCGGAGGGACTAGCGGTACCGGGGAGCTGTTTTTT.

The table lists this clonotype with many counts. This chain uses TRBV6-2 or TRBV6-3 with TRBJ2-3, with 8 bases identical to TRBD2. Per the germline V gene, CDR1 is MNHEY and CDR2 is SVGEGT. The V gene end was trimmed by 7 bases and the J gene end by 9 bases; junction bases not matched to a gene: 6. This CDR3 comprises 12 residues. This chain's CDR3 is CASKPGGTTQYF. CDR3 DNA: TGTGCCAGCAAACCGGGGGGGACAACGCAGTATTTT.

This clonotype appeared many times. V usage is TRBV6-5 and J usage is TRBJ1-2; perhaps TRBD1 as D (6 bases). Trimming removed 3 bases from V and 2 bases from J, with 19 bases in between. The length of the CDR3 is 17 residues. CDR1 MNHEY and CDR2 SVGAGI come from the germline V gene. The CDR3 here is CASSYYDRTRKNYGYTF. CDR3 DNA: TGTGCCAGCAGTTATTACGACAGGACGCGAAAGAACTATGGCTACACCTTC.

This clonotype has a handful of counts. The chain recombines TRBV7-2 with TRBJ1-2; maybe TRBD1 (5 bases). The CDR3 is 16 residues long. Trimming shortened V by 1 base and J by 4 bases, and 16 bases separated the two germline ends. Germline-derived CDR1 and CDR2 are SGHTA and FQGNSA. The CDR3 protein is CASSLGSGGSPYGYTF. In DNA, the CDR3 is TGTGCCAGCAGCTTAGGATCCGGGGGAAGCCCCTATGGCTACACCTTC.

This clonotype was seen at least ten times. The chain combines TRBV7-8 with TRBJ1-5, with D unclear. This CDR3 region has 14 residues. V shed 2 bases and J shed 0 bases, with 5 bases lying between them. The germline CDR1 and CDR2 sequences are SGHVS and FQNEAQ. The CDR3 loop reads CASSLTPSNQPQHF. CDR3 bases: TGTGCCAGCAGCTTAACCCCTAGCAATCAGCCCCAGCATTTT.

This clonotype was observed many times. V usage is TRBV28 and J usage is TRBJ2-2; D unresolved. The germline CDR1 and CDR2 sequences are MDHEN and SYDVKM. V was trimmed by 3 bases and J by 6 bases, leaving 11 bases between them. The CDR3 consists of 14 residues. The CDR3 sequence is CASSFFQEAGELFF. DNA of the CDR3: TGTGCCAGCAGTTTCTTTCAAGAGGCCGGGGAGCTGTTTTTT.

This clonotype was picked up many times. The J gene is TRBJ1-2, the V gene TRBV7-8; D remains ambiguous. V was trimmed by 3 bases and J by 8 bases, leaving 16 bases between them. CDR1 and CDR2 from the germline V gene are SGHVS and FQNEAQ. The CDR3 is 14 residues long. CDR3 coding DNA: TGTGCCAGCAGCTTTCGGGCAGGTTCCTACGGCTACACCTTC. This sequence encodes CASSFRAGSYGYTF.

This clonotype is a singleton in its sample. A read error may be the cause here, since a much bigger clone is one base away. The chain is built from TRBV14 and TRBJ2-5; 8 bases are shared with TRBD1. The germline V gene has CDR1 SGHDN and CDR2 FVKESK. The ends lost 0 bases at V and 8 bases at J; junction bases unmatched: 8. The CDR3 has 15 amino acids. Written as DNA, the CDR3 is TGTGCCAGCAGCCAAGACAGGGGGCTGTGGGATACCCAGTACTTC. Translating gives CASSQDRGLWDTQYF.

This clonotype was seen at least ten times. The chain combines TRBV7-3 with TRBJ2-1; tentatively, D is TRBD2 (6 bases). Trimming removed 1 base at V and 6 bases at J, with 16 bases between. Germline V gene lookup returns CDR1 SGHTA and CDR2 FQGTGA. This CDR3 comprises 16 residues. The CDR3, as DNA: TGTGCCAGCAGCTTAATGGCGGGGAGTCTAATCAATGAGCAGTTCTTC. Translated: CASSLMAGSLINEQFF.

This clonotype was observed at least ten times. The rearrangement links TRBV7-8 to TRBJ1-1; tentatively, D is TRBD1 (5 bases). V lost 2 bases and J 1 base, leaving 8 bases between the germline ends. This CDR3 contains 14 residues. Germline V gene data show CDR1 as SGHVS and CDR2 as FQNEAQ. The CDR3 DNA sequence: TGTGCCAGCAGCTTATGGGGGACGAACACTGAAGCTTTCTTT. Residues: CASSLWGTNTEAFF.

This clonotype was observed at least ten times. The V gene is TRBV7-8, the J gene TRBJ1-1, with no clear D. V shed 5 bases and J shed 2 bases, with 9 bases lying between them. CDR3 length equals 13 residues. The germline V gene has CDR1 SGHVS and CDR2 FQNEAQ. The CDR3 reads CASSAQANTEAFF. The CDR3 DNA follows: TGTGCCAGCAGCGCCCAGGCTAACACTGAAGCTTTCTTT.

This clonotype was seen many times. The chain uses TRBV18 and TRBJ2-7; no reliable D call. V shed 0 bases and J shed 8 bases, with 14 bases lying between them. There are 14 residues in the CDR3. Germline assignment: CDR1 KGHSH and CDR2 LQKENI. The CDR3 here is CASSPPEGTQQQYF. DNA of the CDR3: TGTGCCAGCTCACCACCTGAAGGAACCCAACAGCAGTACTTC.

This clonotype was recorded at least ten times. The V gene is TRBV7-2, the J gene TRBJ2-5, with D possibly being TRBD1 (5 bases). Trimming pared 0 bases from V and 6 bases from J, leaving 11 bases between. The CDR3 is 14 residues long. The germline gives CDR1 SGHTA, CDR2 FQGNSA. In DNA, the CDR3 is TGTGCCAGCAGCTTAGCGCAGGGAAGACAGACCCAGTACTTC. It yields the protein CASSLAQGRQTQYF.

This clonotype was picked up many times. V gene TRBV6-2 or TRBV6-3 combines with J gene TRBJ2-7; D gene uncertain. CDR1 and CDR2 from the germline V gene are MNHEY and SVGEGT. V gave up 5 bases and J gave up 3 bases, with 5 bases separating them. The CDR3 consists of 11 residues. The CDR3 bases are TGTGCCAGCAGTAATTACTACGAGCAGTACTTC. Its translation is CASSNYYEQYF.

This clonotype was seen repeatedly, ten times or more. V is TRBV4-1 and J is TRBJ1-1; unclear D gene. V lost 0 bases, J lost 6 bases, and 11 bases lay in between. The CDR3 is 14 amino acids. Germline V gene lookup returns CDR1 MGHRA and CDR2 YSYEKL. The CDR3 DNA follows: TGCGCCAGCAGCCAAGATTTCGGGTTCCCTGAAGCTTTCTTT. Translated: CASSQDFGFPEAFF.

This clonotype was found many times. The chain carries TRBV7-2 and TRBJ2-5; D remains ambiguous. Trimming pared 5 bases from V and 4 bases from J, leaving 8 bases between. Germline V lookup: CDR1 SGHTA, CDR2 FQGNSA. This CDR3 comprises 12 residues. The CDR3 protein is CASSPFTETQYF. For the CDR3, the DNA is TGTGCCAGCAGCCCCTTTACAGAGACCCAGTACTTC.

This clonotype showed up many times. The rearrangement links TRBV7-2 to TRBJ2-5; TRBD2 aligns across 7 bases. V shed 1 base, J shed 9 bases, and the junction held 8 bases outside the gene matches. The CDR3 loop spans 14 amino acids. Per the germline V gene, CDR1 is SGHTA and CDR2 is FQGNSA. CDR3 protein: CASSLVDRGEPQYF. CDR3 bases: TGTGCCAGCAGCTTAGTGGACCGGGGGGAACCCCAGTACTTC.

This clonotype was found many times. The rearrangement joins TRBV7-2 to TRBJ2-7, with D perhaps TRBD2 (5 bases). V was trimmed by 5 bases and J by 6 bases, leaving 20 bases between them. The CDR3 is 15 amino acids. Germline V CDR1 and CDR2: SGHTA, FQGNSA. CDR3 coding DNA: TGTGCCAGCAGCACCGCAGGACGGGTAGGAGGCGAGCAGTACTTC. It codes for CASSTAGRVGGEQYF.

This clonotype was seen many times. The chain combines TRBV28 with TRBJ2-3; 16 bases align to TRBD2. CDR3 length: 14 amino acids. V shed 6 bases and J 10 bases; nucleotides not matched to a gene: 4. The V gene's germline CDR1 is MDHEN and CDR2 SYDVKM. The CDR3, as DNA: TGTGCCAGCAGCCCGGGGACTAGCGGGAGGGCGCAGTATTTT. Protein sequence: CASSPGTSGRAQYF.

At least ten counts were recorded for this clonotype. This rearrangement joins TRBV7-2 to TRBJ1-2, with a possible D match to TRBD1 (5 bases). The CDR3 is 14 amino acids. Germline CDR1 is SGHTA and CDR2 is FQGNSA. Trimming left V 1 base short and J 4 bases short, with 10 bases between. The CDR3 DNA is TGTGCCAGCAGCTTAGGAGGAGGGGTCTATGGCTACACCTTC. Translating gives CASSLGGGVYGYTF. Supplemented by reference TRBV7-2 and TRBJ1-2, the full variable domain reads GAGVSQSPSNKVTEKGKDVELRCDPISGHTALYWYRQSLGQGLEFLIYFQGNSAPDKSGLPSDRFSAERTGGSVSTLTIQRTQQEDSAVYLCASSLGGGVYGYTFGSGTRLTVV.

This clonotype was detected a few times. This sequence joins TRBV2 and TRBJ2-3; D is undetermined. This CDR3 comprises 12 residues. Germline lookup yields CDR1 SNHLY and CDR2 FYNNEI. Deletions cut 7 bases from V and 4 bases from J, with 9 bases between. The CDR3 loop reads CASTPVADTQYF. CDR3 in DNA: TGTGCCAGCACCCCCGTTGCAGATACGCAGTATTTT.

This clonotype was seen many times. V gene TRBV7-2 combines with J gene TRBJ2-7; 10 nucleotides match TRBD2. Per germline, CDR1 SGHTA and CDR2 FQGNSA. The CDR3 consists of 15 residues. The ends lost 5 bases at V and 7 bases at J; junction bases unmatched: 11. CDR3 amino acids: CASSRSLAGAGEQYF. In nucleotides, the CDR3 is TGTGCCAGCAGCCGGTCCCTAGCGGGAGCGGGGGAGCAGTACTTC. The variable domain in full, completed from reference TRBV7-2 and TRBJ2-7, reads GAGVSQSPSNKVTEKGKDVELRCDPISGHTALYWYRQSLGQGLEFLIYFQGNSAPDKSGLPSDRFSAERTGGSVSTLTIQRTQQEDSAVYLCASSRSLAGAGEQYFGPGTRLTVT.

This clonotype was counted many times. This chain joins TRBV28 and TRBJ2-2; possible D gene TRBD1, 6 bases. V was pared by 10 bases and J by 2 bases, with 11 bases between. The germline CDR1 and CDR2 sequences are MDHEN and SYDVKM. CDR3 length equals 13 residues. This chain's CDR3 is CANKDSNTGELFF. As DNA, the CDR3 is TGTGCCAACAAGGACAGTAACACCGGGGAGCTGTTTTTT.

The table lists this clonotype with many counts. The chain recombines TRBV5-1 with TRBJ1-2; D unresolved. V was pared by 2 bases and J by 8 bases, with 10 bases between. This CDR3 is 12 amino acids long. Per the germline V gene, CDR1 is SGHRS and CDR2 is YFSETQ. The CDR3, as DNA: TGCGCCAGCAGCTTAGAAGGCCACGGCTACACCTTC. Translated: CASSLEGHGYTF.

This clonotype was detected many times. J is TRBJ1-4 and V is TRBV5-1, with 7 bases matching TRBD1. Germline-derived CDR1 and CDR2 are SGHRS and YFSETQ. V shed 3 bases and J 8 bases; nucleotides not matched to a gene: 7. The CDR3 loop spans 14 amino acids. The CDR3 sequence: CASSSRGTEEKLFF. For the CDR3, the DNA is TGCGCCAGCAGCTCACGGGGGACAGAGGAAAAACTGTTTTTT.

This clonotype has a count of ten or more. The J gene is TRBJ2-1, the V gene TRBV7-9, with no clear D. The CDR3 sequence is 11 residues long. V was trimmed by 5 bases and J by 5 bases, leaving 4 bases between them. The germline gives CDR1 SEHNR, CDR2 FQNEAQ (reference sequence). The CDR3 bases are TGTGCCAGCAGCATAGACAATGAGCAGTTCTTC. Its translation: CASSIDNEQFF.

This clonotype was observed a handful of times. The J gene is TRBJ1-2, the V gene TRBV7-9, with D possibly matching TRBD1 (6 bases). The CDR3 is 14 residues long. The germline V gene encodes CDR1 SEHNR and CDR2 FQNEAQ (reference sequence). Trimming cost V 5 bases and J 1 base, with 11 bases left between them. The CDR3 region is CASSRGQLNYGYTF. The CDR3 bases are TGTGCCAGCAGCCGTGGACAGCTTAACTATGGCTACACCTTC. Full variable domain (remainder filled in from reference TRBV7-9 and TRBJ1-2): DTGVSQNPRHKITKRGQNVTFRCDPISEHNRLYWYRQTLGQGPEFLTYFQNEAQLEKSRLLSDRFSAERPKGSFSTLEIQRTEQGDSAMYLCASSRGQLNYGYTFGSGTRLTVV.

A remark on this clonotype: It may be a read error: a sequence one base away is much more abundant. The gene calls are TRBV7-6 and TRBJ2-5; D unclear. V lost 4 bases, J lost 2 bases, and 8 bases lay in between. The CDR3 is 13 amino acids. Germline V gives CDR1 SGHVS, CDR2 FNYEAQ. As DNA, the CDR3 is TGTGCCAGCAGCTCGGGCAGTCAAGAGACCCAGTACTTC. Protein: CASSSGSQETQYF. Full variable domain (outside the CDR3, taken from reference TRBV7-6 and TRBJ2-5): GAGVSQSPRYKVTKRGQDVALRCDPISGHVSLYWYRQALGQGPEFLTYFNYEAQQDKSGLPNDRFSAERPEGSISTLTIQRTEQRDSAMYRCASSSGSQETQYFGPGTRLLVL.

There are many counts of this clonotype. CDR3 in DNA: TGTGCCAGCAGTTCGAATCAGCCCCAGCATTTT. It translates to CASSSNQPQHF. The rearrangement links TRBV26 to TRBJ1-5. TRBV26 is listed as a pseudogene. The CDR3 totals 11 residues.

This clonotype has at least ten counts. The chain couples TRBV2 to TRBJ2-3; D is undetermined. Germline V gene sequence: CDR1 SNHLY, CDR2 FYNNEI. Trimming took off 7 bases at V and 3 bases at J, with 11 bases between the two ends. The CDR3 is made up of 13 amino acids. The CDR3 loop is CASTSRWTDTQYF. In DNA, the CDR3 is TGTGCCAGCACATCGAGATGGACAGATACGCAGTATTTT.